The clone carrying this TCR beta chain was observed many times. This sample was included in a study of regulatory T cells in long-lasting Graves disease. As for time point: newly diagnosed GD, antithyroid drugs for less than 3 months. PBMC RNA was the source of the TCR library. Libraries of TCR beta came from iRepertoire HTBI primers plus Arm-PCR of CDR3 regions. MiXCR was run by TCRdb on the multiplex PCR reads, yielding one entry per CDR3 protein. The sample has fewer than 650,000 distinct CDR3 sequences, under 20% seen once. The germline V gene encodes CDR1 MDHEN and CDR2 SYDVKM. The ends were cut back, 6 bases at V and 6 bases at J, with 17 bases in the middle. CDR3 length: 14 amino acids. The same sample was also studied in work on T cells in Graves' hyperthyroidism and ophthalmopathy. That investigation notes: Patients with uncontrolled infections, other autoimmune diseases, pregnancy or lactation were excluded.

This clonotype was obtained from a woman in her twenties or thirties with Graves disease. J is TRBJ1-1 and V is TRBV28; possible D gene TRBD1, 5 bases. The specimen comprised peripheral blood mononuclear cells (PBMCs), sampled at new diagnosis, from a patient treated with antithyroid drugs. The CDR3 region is CASSPQVGFPEAFF. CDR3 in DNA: TGTGCCAGCAGCCCACAGGTAGGCTTTCCTGAAGCTTTCTTT.